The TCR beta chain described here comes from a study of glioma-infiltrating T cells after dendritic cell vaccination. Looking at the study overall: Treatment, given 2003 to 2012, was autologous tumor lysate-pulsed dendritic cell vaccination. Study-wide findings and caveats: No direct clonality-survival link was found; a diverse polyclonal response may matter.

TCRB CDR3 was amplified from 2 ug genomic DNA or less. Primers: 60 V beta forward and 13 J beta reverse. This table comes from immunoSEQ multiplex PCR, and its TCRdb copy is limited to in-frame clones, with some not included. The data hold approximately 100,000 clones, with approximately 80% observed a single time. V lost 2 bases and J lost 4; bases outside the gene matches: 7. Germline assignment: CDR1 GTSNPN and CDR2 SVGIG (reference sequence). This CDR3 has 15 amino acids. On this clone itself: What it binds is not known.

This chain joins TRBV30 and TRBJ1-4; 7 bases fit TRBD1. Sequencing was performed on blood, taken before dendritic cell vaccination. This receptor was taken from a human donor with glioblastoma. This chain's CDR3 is CAWSYRDRVNEKLFF. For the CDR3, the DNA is TGTGCCTGGAGTTACAGAGACAGGGTTAATGAAAAACTGTTTTTT. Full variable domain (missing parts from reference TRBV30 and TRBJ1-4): SQTIHQWPATLVQPVGSPLSLECTVEGTSNPNLYWYRQAAGRGLQLLFYSVGIGQISSEVPQNLSASRPQDRQFILSSKKLLLSDSGFYLCAWSYRDRVNEKLFFGSGTQLSVL.